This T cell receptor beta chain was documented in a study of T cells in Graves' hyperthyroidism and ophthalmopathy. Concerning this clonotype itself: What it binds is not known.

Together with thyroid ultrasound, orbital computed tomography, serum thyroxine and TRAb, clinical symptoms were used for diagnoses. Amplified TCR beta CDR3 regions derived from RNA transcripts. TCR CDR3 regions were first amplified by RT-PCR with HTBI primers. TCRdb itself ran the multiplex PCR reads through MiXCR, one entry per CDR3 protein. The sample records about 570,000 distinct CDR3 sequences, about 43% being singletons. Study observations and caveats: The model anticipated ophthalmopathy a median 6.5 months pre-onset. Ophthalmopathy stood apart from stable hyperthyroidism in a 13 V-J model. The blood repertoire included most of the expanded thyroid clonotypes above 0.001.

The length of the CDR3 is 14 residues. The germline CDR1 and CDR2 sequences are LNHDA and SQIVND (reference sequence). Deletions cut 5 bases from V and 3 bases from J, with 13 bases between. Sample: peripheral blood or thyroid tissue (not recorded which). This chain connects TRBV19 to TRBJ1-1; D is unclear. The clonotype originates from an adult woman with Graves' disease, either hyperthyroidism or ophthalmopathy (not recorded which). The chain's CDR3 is CASSPALGDTEAFF. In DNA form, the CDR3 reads TGTGCCAGTAGTCCGGCTCTCGGGGACACTGAAGCTTTCTTT.